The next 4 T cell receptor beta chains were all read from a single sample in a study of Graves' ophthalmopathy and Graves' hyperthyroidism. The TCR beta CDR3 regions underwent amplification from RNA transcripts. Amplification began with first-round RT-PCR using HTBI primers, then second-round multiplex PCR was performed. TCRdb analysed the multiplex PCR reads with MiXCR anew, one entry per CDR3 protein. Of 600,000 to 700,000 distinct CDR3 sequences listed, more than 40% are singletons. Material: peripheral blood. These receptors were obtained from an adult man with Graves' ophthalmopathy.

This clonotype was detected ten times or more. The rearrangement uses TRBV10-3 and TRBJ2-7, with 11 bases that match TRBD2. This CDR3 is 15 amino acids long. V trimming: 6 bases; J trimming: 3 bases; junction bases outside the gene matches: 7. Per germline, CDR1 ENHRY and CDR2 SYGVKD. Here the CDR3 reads CAISTTSGEGYEQYF. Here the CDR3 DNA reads TGTGCCATCAGCACGACTAGCGGGGAGGGCTACGAGCAGTACTTC.

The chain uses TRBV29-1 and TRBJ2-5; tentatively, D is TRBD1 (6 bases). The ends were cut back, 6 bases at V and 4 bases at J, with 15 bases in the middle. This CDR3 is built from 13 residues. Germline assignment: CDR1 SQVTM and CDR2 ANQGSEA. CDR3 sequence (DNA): TGCAGCGTAGGAACCCAGGGGCTAGAGACCCAGTACTTC. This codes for CSVGTQGLETQYF.

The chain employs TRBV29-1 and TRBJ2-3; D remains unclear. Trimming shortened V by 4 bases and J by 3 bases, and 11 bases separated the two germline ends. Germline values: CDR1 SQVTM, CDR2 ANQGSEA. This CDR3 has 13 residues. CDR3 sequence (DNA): TGCAGCGTTGCGCAGGTTGGAACAGATACGCAGTATTTT. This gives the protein CSVAQVGTDTQYF.

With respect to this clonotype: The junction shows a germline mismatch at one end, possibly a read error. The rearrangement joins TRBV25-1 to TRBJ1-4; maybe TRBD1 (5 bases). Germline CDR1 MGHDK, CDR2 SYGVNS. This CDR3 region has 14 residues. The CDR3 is CASMGETTSEKLFF. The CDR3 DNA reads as TGTGCCAGCATGGGGGAAACGACTAGTGAAAAACTGTTTTTT.